Sequencing of this T cell receptor beta chain was carried out in a study of metastatic and nonmetastatic thyroid tumors. Authors' data handling: A classifier of distant metastasis in papillary thyroid cancer was built from CDR3 differences (across clinicopathological groups). MiXCR re-clonotyped the PCR reads for TCRdb. These V and J calls are TCRdb output, not the study's own analysis. The data hold about 25,000 clones, with 20% to 25% observed a single time. There are 17 residues in the CDR3. V lost 5 bases and J lost 3; bases outside the gene matches: 9. Germline V gene data show CDR1 as PRHDT and CDR2 as FYEKMQ (reference sequence). Each patient came to thyroid surgery without any prior treatment (of any kind). There are many counts of this clone. The antigen remains undetermined. General study points: Across blood and tumor, TCR beta diversity in malignant thyroid tumors was reportedly significantly higher than in benign nodules.

This receptor was taken from a female donor with papillary thyroid cancer or a benign thyroid nodule (not recorded which). Some clones in this sample may be carry-over from other donors' samples. This chain connects TRBV13 to TRBJ2-3; 12 positions agree with TRBD2. Sequencing input: adjacent normal tissue. The CDR3 nucleotides are TGTGCCAGCAGCGGATCTAGCGGGAGGGCGCGGACAGATACGCAGTATTTT. Translating gives CASSGSSGRARTDTQYF.